These 5 T cell receptor beta chains were all obtained from the same sample, sequenced in a study of early T cells in non-severe SARS-CoV-2 infection. Using its own MiXCR run on the 5' RACE reads, TCRdb lists one record per CDR3 protein. The repertoire has under 70,000 distinct CDR3 sequences, 5% to 6.5% of them found once; the top ten carry approximately 3.6%. The sample in question was whole blood, obtained at baseline. The receptors come from an adult who was a healthcare worker with PCR-confirmed SARS-CoV-2 infection or an uninfected control (not recorded which).

This clonotype was found many times. This sequence joins TRBV7-3 and TRBJ1-1, with 9 nucleotides matching TRBD1. The V gene end was trimmed by 5 bases and the J gene end by 5 bases; junction bases not matched to a gene: 12. The CDR3 spans 16 residues. The germline gives CDR1 SGHTA, CDR2 FQGTGA. In DNA, the CDR3 is TGTGCCAGCAGCCTCTACGGGACAGGGAAAGGGACTGAAGCTTTCTTT. It codes for CASSLYGTGKGTEAFF. Full variable domain (outside the CDR3, taken from reference TRBV7-3 and TRBJ1-1): GAGVSQTPSNKVTEKGKYVELRCDPISGHTALYWYRQSLGQGPEFLIYFQGTGAADDSGLPNDRFFAVRPEGSVSTLKIQRTERGDSAVYLCASSLYGTGKGTEAFFGQGTRLTVV.

The chain joins TRBV24-1 to TRBJ1-2; 8 bases are a match to TRBD1. V lost 3 bases to trimming and J lost 4 bases; unmatched junction nucleotides: 3. The CDR3 runs to 14 residues. Germline V gene sequence: CDR1 KGHDR, CDR2 SFDVKD. The chain's CDR3 is CATSDLGTGYGYTF. The CDR3 bases are TGTGCCACCAGTGATCTGGGGACAGGCTATGGCTACACCTTC.

The chain combines TRBV7-9 with TRBJ2-3; no clear D gene. V was pared by 4 bases and J by 0 bases, with 11 bases between. The V gene's germline CDR1 is SEHNR and CDR2 FQNEAQ (reference sequence). There are 15 residues in the CDR3. CDR3 sequence: CASSSEGSSTDTQYF. CDR3 in DNA: TGTGCCAGCAGCTCAGAAGGTTCTAGCACAGATACGCAGTATTTT.

This clonotype was counted at least ten times. V is TRBV6-2 or TRBV6-3 and J is TRBJ2-7; D gene unclear. Per germline, CDR1 MNHEY and CDR2 SVGEGT. V was clipped by 5 bases and J by 4 bases, with 12 bases between them. The CDR3 runs to 13 residues. The CDR3 DNA reads TGTGCCAGCAGTCCCGGACCTTCGTACGAGCAGTACTTC. Protein: CASSPGPSYEQYF.

This clonotype has only a few counts. The rearrangement joins TRBV19 to TRBJ2-1; maybe TRBD2 (5 bases). The length of the CDR3 is 15 residues. V lost 1 base and J lost 5, with 12 bases in between. CDR1 and CDR2 (germline): LNHDA, SQIVND (reference sequence). CDR3: CASSIADSVDNEQFF. In nucleotides, the CDR3 is TGTGCCAGTAGTATAGCGGACTCCGTCGACAATGAGCAGTTCTTC.